This passage covers 2 T cell receptor beta chains from one sample sequenced in a study of blood T cell repertoires in COVID-19. Assay: immunoSEQ multiplex PCR; the TCRdb copy retains only in-frame clones and omits some. The sample records hundreds of thousands of clones, approximately 89% being singletons. The sample taken for sequencing was peripheral blood. These receptors all stem from a woman in her 30s with COVID-19, enrolled during active disease.

This rearrangement joins TRBV18 to TRBJ1-5; D possibly corresponds to TRBD1 (5 bases). The CDR3 spans 13 residues. CDR1 and CDR2 (germline): KGHSH, LQKENI. V was trimmed by 8 bases and J by 5 bases, leaving 13 bases between them. This CDR3 is CASRIAGDQPQHF. The CDR3 DNA is TGTGCCAGCCGGATAGCGGGGGATCAGCCCCAGCATTTT. Full variable domain (missing parts from reference TRBV18 and TRBJ1-5): NAGVMQNPRHLVRRRGQEARLRCSPMKGHSHVYWYRQLPEEGLKFMVYLQKENIIDESGMPKERFSAEFPKEGPSILRIQQVVRGDSAAYFCASRIAGDQPQHFGDGTRLSIL.

The rearrangement uses TRBV27 and TRBJ2-3, with 8 nucleotides matching TRBD1. The V segment lost 5 bases and the J segment 5 bases; nucleotides outside the gene matches: 9. The germline gives CDR1 MNHEY, CDR2 SMNVEV (reference sequence). The CDR3 is 15 residues long. This CDR3 is CASSPGQAVLDTQYF. The CDR3 coding sequence is TGTGCCAGCAGTCCGGGACAGGCCGTGCTAGATACGCAGTATTTT.